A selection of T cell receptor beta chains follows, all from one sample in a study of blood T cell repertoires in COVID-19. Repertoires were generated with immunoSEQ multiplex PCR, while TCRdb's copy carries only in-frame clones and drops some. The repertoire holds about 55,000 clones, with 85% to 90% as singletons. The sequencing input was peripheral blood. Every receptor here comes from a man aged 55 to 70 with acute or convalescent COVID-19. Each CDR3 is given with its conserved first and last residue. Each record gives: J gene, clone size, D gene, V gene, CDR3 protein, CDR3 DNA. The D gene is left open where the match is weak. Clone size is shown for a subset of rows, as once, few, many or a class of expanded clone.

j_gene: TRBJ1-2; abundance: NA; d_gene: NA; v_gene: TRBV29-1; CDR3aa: CSVAPLDTRRYTF; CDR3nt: TGCAGCGTCGCTCCCCTCGACACCCGGCGCTACACCTTC
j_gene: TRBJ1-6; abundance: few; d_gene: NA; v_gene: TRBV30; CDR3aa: CAWSDINSPLHF; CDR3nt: TGTGCCTGGAGTGATATTAATTCACCCCTCCACTTT
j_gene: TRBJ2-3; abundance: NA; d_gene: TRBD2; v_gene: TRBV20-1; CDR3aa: CSASPRLAASDTQYF; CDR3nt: TGCAGTGCTAGTCCTCGACTAGCGGCCTCAGATACGCAGTATTTT
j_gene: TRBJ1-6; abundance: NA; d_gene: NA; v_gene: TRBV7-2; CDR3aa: CASSLLLGPGSPLHF; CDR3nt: TGTGCCAGCAGCTTACTCCTGGGGCCTGGTTCACCCCTCCACTTT
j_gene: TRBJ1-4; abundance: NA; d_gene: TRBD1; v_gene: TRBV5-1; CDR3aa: CASSLGGTGFNEKLFF; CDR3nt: TGCGCCAGCAGCTTGGGAGGGACAGGATTTAATGAAAAACTGTTTTTT
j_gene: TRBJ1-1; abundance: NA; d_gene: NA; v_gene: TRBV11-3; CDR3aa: CASRGETANTEAFF; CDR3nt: TGTGCCAGCAGAGGGGAAACCGCGAACACTGAAGCTTTCTTT
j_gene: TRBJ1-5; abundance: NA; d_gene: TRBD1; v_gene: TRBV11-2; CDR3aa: CASSPDRDQPQHF; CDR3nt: TGTGCCAGCAGCCCGGACAGGGATCAGCCCCAGCATTTT
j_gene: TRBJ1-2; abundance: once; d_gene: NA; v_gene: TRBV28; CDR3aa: CASSFQGSLLYGYTF; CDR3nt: TGTGCCAGCAGTTTTCAGGGCTCCCTCCTTTATGGCTACACCTTC
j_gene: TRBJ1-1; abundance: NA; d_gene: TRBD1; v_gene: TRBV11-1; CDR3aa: CASSTNRGATEAFF; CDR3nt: TGTGCCAGCAGCACCAACAGGGGGGCCACTGAAGCTTTCTTT
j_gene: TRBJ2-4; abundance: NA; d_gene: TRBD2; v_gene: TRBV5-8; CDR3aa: CASSFLGLAGPPLAKNIQYF; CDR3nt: TGTGCCAGCAGCTTCTTGGGACTAGCGGGTCCCCCCTTAGCCAAAAACATTCAGTACTTC
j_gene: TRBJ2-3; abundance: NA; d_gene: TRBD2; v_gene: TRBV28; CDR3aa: CASSSSAGVADTQYF; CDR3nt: TGTGCCAGCAGCTCCTCTGCGGGAGTGGCAGATACGCAGTATTTT
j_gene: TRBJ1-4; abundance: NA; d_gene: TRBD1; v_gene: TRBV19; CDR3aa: CASSMWGTGDEKLFF; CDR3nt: TGTGCCAGTAGTATGTGGGGGACAGGGGATGAAAAACTGTTTTTT
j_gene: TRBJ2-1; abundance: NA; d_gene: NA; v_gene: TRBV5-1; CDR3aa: CASSLSQRSSYNEQFF; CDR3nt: TGCGCCAGCAGCTTGTCCCAGCGGAGCTCCTACAATGAGCAGTTCTTC
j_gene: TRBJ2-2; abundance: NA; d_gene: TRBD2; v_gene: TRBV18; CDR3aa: CASSPGLAGVTGELFF; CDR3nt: TGTGCCAGCTCACCGGGACTAGCGGGGGTCACCGGGGAGCTGTTTTTT
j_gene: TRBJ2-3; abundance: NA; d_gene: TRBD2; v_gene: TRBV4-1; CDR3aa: CASSRRVGVTSGRLDTQYF; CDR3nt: TGCGCCAGCAGCCGTCGAGTGGGGGTGACTAGCGGGAGATTAGATACGCAGTATTTT
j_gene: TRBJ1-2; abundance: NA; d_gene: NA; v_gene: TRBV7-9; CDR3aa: CASVPGAVNYGYTF; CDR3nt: TGTGCCAGCGTACCTGGGGCAGTCAACTATGGCTACACCTTC
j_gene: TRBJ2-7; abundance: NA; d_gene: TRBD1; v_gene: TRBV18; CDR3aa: CASSPGPSGQGSSYEQYF; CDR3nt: TGTGCCAGCTCACCAGGACCTTCTGGACAGGGGTCCTCCTACGAGCAGTACTTC
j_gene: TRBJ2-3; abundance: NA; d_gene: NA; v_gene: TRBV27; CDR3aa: CARSTDTQYF; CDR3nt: TGTGCCAGGTCGACAGATACGCAGTATTTT
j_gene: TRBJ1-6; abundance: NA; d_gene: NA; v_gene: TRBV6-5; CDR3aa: CASSYSSRAPLHF; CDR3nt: TGTGCCAGCAGTTATAGTTCCAGGGCACCCCTCCACTTT
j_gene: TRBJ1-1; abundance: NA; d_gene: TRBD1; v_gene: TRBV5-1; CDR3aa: CASSLGSLGQGSTEAFF; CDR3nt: TGCGCCAGCAGCTTGGGATCTTTGGGACAGGGGTCCACTGAAGCTTTCTTT
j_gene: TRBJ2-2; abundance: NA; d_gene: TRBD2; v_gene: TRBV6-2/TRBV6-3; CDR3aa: CASSYGPLAGVTGELFF; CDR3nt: TGTGCCAGCAGTTACGGCCCACTAGCGGGAGTCACCGGGGAGCTGTTTTTT
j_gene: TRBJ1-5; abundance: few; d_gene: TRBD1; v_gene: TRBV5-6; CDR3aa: CASSLAKGASNQPQHF; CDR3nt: TGTGCCAGCAGCTTGGCCAAGGGGGCTAGCAATCAGCCCCAGCATTTT
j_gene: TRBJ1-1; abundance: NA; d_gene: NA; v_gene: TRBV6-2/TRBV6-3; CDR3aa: CASSYSRGAGTEAFF; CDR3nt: TGTGCCAGCAGTTACTCGAGAGGCGCCGGAACTGAAGCTTTCTTT
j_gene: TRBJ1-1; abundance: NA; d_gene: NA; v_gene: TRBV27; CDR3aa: CASSFEGGTLTEAFF; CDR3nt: TGTGCCAGCAGTTTTGAGGGTGGGACACTGACTGAAGCTTTCTTT
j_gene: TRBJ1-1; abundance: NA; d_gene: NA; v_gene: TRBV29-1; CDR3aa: CSAAFSRAGAFF; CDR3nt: TGCAGCGCTGCATTCTCGAGGGCAGGAGCTTTCTTT
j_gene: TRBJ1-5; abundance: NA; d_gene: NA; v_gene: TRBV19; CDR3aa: CASRSARGNQPQHF; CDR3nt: TGTGCCAGTAGGTCGGCAAGGGGAAATCAGCCCCAGCATTTT
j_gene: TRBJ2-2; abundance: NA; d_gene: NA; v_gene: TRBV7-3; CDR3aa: CASSLQQDHTGELFF; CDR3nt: TGTGCCAGCAGCTTACAACAGGACCACACCGGGGAGCTGTTTTTT
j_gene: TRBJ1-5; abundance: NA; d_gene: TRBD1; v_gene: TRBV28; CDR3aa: CASSVQGLQPQHF; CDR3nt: TGTGCCAGCAGTGTACAGGGGCTCCAGCCCCAGCATTTT
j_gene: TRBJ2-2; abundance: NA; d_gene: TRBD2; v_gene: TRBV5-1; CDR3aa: CASSLIQREGLYTGELFF; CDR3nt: TGCGCCAGCAGCTTGATCCAGCGGGAGGGCCTTTACACCGGGGAGCTGTTTTTT
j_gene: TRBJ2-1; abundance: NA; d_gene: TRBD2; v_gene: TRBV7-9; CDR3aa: CASSPLAGGPNEQFF; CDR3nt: TGTGCCAGCAGCCCACTAGCGGGAGGGCCCAATGAGCAGTTCTTC
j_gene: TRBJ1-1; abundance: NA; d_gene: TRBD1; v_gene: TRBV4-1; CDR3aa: CASSQADRGPRAFF; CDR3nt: TGCGCCAGCAGCCAGGCCGACAGGGGGCCCAGAGCTTTCTTT
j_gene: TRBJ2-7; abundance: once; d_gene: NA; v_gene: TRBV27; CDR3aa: CASTGTGEREQYF; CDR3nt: TGTGCCAGCACGGGAACGGGGGAGCGCGAGCAGTACTTC
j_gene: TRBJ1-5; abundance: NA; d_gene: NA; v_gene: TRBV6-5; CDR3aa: CASSSEGLRSQPQHF; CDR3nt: TGTGCCAGCAGTTCTGAAGGCCTGCGGTCTCAGCCCCAGCATTTT
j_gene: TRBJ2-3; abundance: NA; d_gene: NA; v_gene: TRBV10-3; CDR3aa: CATVERNTDTQYF; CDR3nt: TGTGCCACCGTGGAGAGGAACACAGATACGCAGTATTTT
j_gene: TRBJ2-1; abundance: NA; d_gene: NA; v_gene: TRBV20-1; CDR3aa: CSASRGGGTNEQFF; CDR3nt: TGCAGTGCTAGTAGGGGAGGGGGGACCAATGAGCAGTTCTTC
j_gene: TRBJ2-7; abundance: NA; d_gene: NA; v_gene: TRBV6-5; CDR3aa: CASRVTVGGNEQYF; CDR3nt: TGTGCCAGCAGAGTTACTGTCGGCGGCAACGAGCAGTACTTC
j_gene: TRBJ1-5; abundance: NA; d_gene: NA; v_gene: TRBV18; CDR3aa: CASSPHTNQPQHF; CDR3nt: TGTGCCAGCTCACCACACACAAATCAGCCCCAGCATTTT
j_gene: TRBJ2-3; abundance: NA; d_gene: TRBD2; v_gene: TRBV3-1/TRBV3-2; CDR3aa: CASSQVREPTDTQYF; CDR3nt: TGTGCCAGCAGCCAAGTGCGGGAGCCCACAGATACGCAGTATTTT
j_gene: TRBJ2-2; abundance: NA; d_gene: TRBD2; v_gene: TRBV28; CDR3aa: CASSLWLAGGTGELFF; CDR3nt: TGTGCCAGCAGTTTATGGCTAGCGGGAGGAACCGGGGAGCTGTTTTTT
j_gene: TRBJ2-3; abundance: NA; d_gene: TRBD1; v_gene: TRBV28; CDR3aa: CASRSGTVNTDTQYF; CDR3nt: TGTGCCAGCAGATCCGGGACAGTGAACACAGATACGCAGTATTTT
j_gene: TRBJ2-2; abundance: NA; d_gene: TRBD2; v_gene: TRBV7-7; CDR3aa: CASSGGLAGGNTGELFF; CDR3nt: TGTGCTAGCAGCGGAGGACTAGCGGGAGGAAACACCGGGGAGCTGTTTTTT
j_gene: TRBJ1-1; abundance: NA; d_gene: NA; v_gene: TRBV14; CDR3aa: CASSQGPQIEAFF; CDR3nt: TGTGCCAGCAGCCAAGGGCCCCAGATTGAAGCTTTCTTT
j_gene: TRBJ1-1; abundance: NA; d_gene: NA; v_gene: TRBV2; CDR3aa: CASTLGRGTEAFF; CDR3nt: TGTGCCAGCACGCTGGGGAGGGGCACTGAAGCTTTCTTT
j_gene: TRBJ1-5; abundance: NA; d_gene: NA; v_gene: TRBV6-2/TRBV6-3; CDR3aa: CASSPRTGTIGNQPQHF; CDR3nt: TGTGCCAGCAGTCCCAGGACCGGGACAATCGGCAATCAGCCCCAGCATTTT
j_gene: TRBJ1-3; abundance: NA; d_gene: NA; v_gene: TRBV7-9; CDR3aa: CASSGAYPGNTIYF; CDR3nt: TGTGCCAGCAGCGGGGCCTATCCAGGAAACACCATATATTTT
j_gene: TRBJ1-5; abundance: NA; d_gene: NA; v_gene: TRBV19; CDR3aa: CASRMQGDQPQHF; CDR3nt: TGTGCCAGTAGAATGCAAGGGGATCAGCCCCAGCATTTT
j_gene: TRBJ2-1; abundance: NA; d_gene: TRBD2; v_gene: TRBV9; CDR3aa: CASNPTGGPERFNEQFF; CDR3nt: TGTGCCAGCAACCCCACGGGGGGGCCCGAGAGGTTCAATGAGCAGTTCTTC
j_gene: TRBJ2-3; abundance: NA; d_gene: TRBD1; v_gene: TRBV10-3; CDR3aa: CAISESIRPLLTGGRDTQYF; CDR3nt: TGTGCCATCAGTGAGTCGATTAGGCCCCTACTGACAGGGGGCCGCGATACGCAGTATTTT
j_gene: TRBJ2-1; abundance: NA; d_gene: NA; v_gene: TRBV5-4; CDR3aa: CASSYDSSSYNEQFF; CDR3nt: TGTGCCAGCAGCTATGATTCTAGCTCCTACAATGAGCAGTTCTTC
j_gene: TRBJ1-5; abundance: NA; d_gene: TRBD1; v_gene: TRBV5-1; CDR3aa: CASSPQGADSNQPQHF; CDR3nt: TGCGCCAGCAGCCCACAGGGGGCGGATAGCAATCAGCCCCAGCATTTT
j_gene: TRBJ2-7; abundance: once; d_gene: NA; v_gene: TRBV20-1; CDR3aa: CSASSYEQYF; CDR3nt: TGCAGTGCTTCTTCCTACGAGCAGTACTTC
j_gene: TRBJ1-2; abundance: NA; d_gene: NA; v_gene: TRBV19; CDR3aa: CASRRGTRAMTVEGYTF; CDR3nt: TGTGCCAGTAGGAGAGGGACTAGGGCAATGACGGTGGAGGGCTACACCTTC
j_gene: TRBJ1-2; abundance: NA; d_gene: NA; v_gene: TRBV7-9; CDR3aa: CASSIRQGYTF; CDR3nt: TGTGCCAGCAGCATCAGACAGGGCTACACCTTC
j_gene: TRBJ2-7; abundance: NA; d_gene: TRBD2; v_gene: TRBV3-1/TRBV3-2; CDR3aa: CASSQASLAGDEQYF; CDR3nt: TGTGCCAGCAGCCAAGCGTCCCTAGCGGGGGACGAGCAGTACTTC
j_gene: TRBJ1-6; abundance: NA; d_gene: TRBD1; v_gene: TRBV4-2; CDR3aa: CASSQEAGGTNSPLHF; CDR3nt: TGTGCCAGCAGCCAAGAGGCAGGGGGAACCAATTCACCCCTCCACTTT
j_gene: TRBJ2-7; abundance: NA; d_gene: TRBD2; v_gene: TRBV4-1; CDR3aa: CASSPQLADSYEQYF; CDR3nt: TGCGCCAGCAGCCCCCAACTAGCGGATTCCTACGAGCAGTACTTC
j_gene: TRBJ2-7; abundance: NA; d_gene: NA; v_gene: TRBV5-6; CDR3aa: CASSVSGTYYEQYF; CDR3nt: TGTGCCAGCAGCGTAAGCGGGACATACTACGAGCAGTACTTC
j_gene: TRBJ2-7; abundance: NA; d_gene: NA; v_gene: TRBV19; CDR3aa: CASSQGGSDEQYF; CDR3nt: TGTGCCAGTAGTCAAGGGGGTTCCGACGAGCAGTACTTC
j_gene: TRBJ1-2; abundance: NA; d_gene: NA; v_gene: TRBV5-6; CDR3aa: CASSWGQTQDVGGYTF; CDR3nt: TGTGCCAGCAGCTGGGGACAAACGCAAGACGTGGGTGGCTACACCTTC
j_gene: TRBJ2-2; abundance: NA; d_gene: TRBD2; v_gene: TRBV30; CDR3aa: CAWDPGLAGGLTGELFF; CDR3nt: TGTGCCTGGGACCCGGGACTAGCGGGAGGTCTTACCGGGGAGCTGTTTTTT